Sequencing of this TCR beta chain was carried out in a study of blood T cell repertoires in COVID-19. Across the study: Material from acute and convalescent COVID-19 was sourced from the United States, Italy and Spain. In each case, the material was cDNA or gDNA derived from T cells, B-cell-depleted T cells, or PBMCs.

Profiled with immunoSEQ multiplex PCR; TCRdb holds only in-frame clones, not every one. The sample shows over 70,000 clones, about 90% of them seen only once. Unmatched junction bases numbered 7, after V lost 6 bases and J lost 7 bases. The germline V gene encodes CDR1 SQVTM and CDR2 ANQGSEA. The CDR3 consists of 13 residues. While infection was still active, Seattle patients were enrolled and then followed longitudinally. The TCR comes from a young man with COVID-19, enrolled during active disease. The sample was peripheral blood. The chain has TRBV29-1 and TRBJ2-1; 9 bases line up with TRBD1. In nucleotides, the CDR3 is TGCAGCGTACCGGGACAGGGTGCGAATGAGCAGTTCTTC. This encodes CSVPGQGANEQFF.